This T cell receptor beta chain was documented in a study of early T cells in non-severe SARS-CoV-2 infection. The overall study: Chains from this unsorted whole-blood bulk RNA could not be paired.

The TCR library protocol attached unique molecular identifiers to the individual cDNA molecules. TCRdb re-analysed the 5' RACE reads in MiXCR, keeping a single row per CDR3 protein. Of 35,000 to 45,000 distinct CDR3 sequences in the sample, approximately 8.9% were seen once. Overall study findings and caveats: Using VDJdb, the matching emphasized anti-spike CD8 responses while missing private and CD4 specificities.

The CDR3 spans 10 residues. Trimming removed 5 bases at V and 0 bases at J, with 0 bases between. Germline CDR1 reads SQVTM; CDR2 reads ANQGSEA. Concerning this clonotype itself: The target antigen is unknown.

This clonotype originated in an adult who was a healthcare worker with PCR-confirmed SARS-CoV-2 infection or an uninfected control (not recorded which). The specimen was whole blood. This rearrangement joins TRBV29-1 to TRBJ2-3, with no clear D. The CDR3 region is CSVSTDTQYF. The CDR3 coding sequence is TGCAGCGTTAGCACAGATACGCAGTATTTT.